The entry below gives a single TCR beta chain sequence along with its context. As yet, its antigen is unknown. In the original analysis: Out-of-frame sequences were removed, leaving 2 million or so distinct TCRbeta sequences. The protocol was immunoSEQ multiplex PCR, while the TCRdb copy is restricted to in-frame clones and leaves out a portion. That table is the source of V, J and clone size, and D and trimming were worked out from the DNA. The repertoire holds 40,000 or so clones, with nearly 80% as singletons. The sort gate was single viable CD3+CD4+CD8-CD45RO+ cells for memory CD4+ T cells. After thawing, CD4+ T cells were positively selected. This entry belongs to a study of memory CD4+ T cells and cytomegalovirus serostatus. Across the whole study: Donors were healthy Belgian adults, fewer than ten CMV seropositive and approximately 25 seronegative. Study outcomes and limitations: Of 150 to 200 reported CMV TCRbeta sequences, about 70 were found in memory CD4+ repertoires.

In germline, CDR1 is SEHNR, CDR2 FQNEAQ (reference sequence). This CDR3 has 15 amino acids. Losses at the gene ends were 4 bases for V and 4 bases for J; bases not matched to a gene: 7. Sequencing used memory CD4+ T cells from blood. The gene calls are TRBV7-9 and TRBJ2-5, with 9 positions matching TRBD2. The receptor was isolated from an adult in good health and CMV-seronegative. CDR3 bases: TGTGCCAGCAGCTCCGTGCGGGGGGGCGGAGAGACCCAGTACTTC. Amino acids: CASSSVRGGGETQYF.